The present T cell receptor (beta chain) was sequenced within a study of blood T cells in healthy people across ages. Peripheral blood, approximately 10 milliliters per donor, was collected. Per sample, at least 6 micrograms of total RNA were extracted. The CDR3 is 16 amino acids. Germline CDR1 SEHNR, CDR2 FQNEAQ (reference sequence). V shed 6 bases and J shed 2 bases, with 18 bases lying between them. Alongside a J-beta primer mix, a sample-barcoded 5' primer served in a second PCR lasting about 7 to 11 cycles. Using its own MiXCR run on the 5' RACE reads, TCRdb lists one record per CDR3 protein. The sample yields 600,000 to 850,000 distinct CDR3 sequences, approximately 25% seen once. This sample also appeared in a second study, on T cells of mothers and their children.

The receptor comes from a boy younger than 18 in good health. V and J are TRBV7-9 and TRBJ2-3; no reliable D call. The source material was blood. DNA of the CDR3: TGTGCCAGCAGTACGAGGACCGATTGGCCCACAGATACGCAGTATTTT. Translation gives CASSTRTDWPTDTQYF.